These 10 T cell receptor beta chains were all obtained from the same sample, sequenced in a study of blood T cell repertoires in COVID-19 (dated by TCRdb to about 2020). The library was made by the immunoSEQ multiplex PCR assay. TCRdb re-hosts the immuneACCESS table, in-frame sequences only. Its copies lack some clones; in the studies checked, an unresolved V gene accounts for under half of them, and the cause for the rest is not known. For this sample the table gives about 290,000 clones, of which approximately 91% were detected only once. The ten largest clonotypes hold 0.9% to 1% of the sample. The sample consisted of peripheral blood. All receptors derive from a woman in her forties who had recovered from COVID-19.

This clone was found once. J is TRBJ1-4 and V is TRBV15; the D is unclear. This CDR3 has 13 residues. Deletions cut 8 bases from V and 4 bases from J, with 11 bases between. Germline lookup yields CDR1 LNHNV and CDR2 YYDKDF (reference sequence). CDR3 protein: CATRGDNNEKLFF. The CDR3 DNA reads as TGTGCCACCCGCGGGGATAATAATGAAAAACTGTTTTTT. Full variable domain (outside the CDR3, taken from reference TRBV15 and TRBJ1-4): DAMVIQNPRYQVTQFGKPVTLSCSQTLNHNVMYWYQQKSSQAPKLLFHYYDKDFNNEADTPDNFQSRRPNTSFCFLDIRSPGLGDTAMYLCATRGDNNEKLFFGSGTQLSVL.

The CDR3 coding sequence is TGTGCCAGCAGCCTTATAAGTGGAGGGGTGGGCTACACCTTC. This translates into CASSLISGGVGYTF. This chain joins TRBV3-1 (or the pseudogene TRBV3-2) and TRBJ1-2; the D gene is possibly TRBD1 (5 bases). Germline assignment: CDR1 LGHDT and CDR2 YNNKEL (reference sequence). The CDR3 length is 14 residues. Trimming took off 4 bases at V and 8 bases at J, with 17 bases between the two ends.

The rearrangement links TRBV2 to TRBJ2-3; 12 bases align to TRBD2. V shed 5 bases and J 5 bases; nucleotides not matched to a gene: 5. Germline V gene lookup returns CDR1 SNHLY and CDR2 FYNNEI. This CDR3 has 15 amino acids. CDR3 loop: CASSPLGLAGDTQYF. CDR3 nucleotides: TGTGCCAGCAGTCCGTTGGGACTAGCGGGAGATACGCAGTATTTT.

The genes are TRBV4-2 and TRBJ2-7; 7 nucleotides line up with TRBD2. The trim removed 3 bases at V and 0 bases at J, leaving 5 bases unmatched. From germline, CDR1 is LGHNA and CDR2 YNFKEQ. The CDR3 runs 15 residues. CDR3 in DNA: TGTGCCAGCAGCCAGGGTGGCGGGAGCTCCTACGAGCAGTACTTC. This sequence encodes CASSQGGGSSYEQYF.

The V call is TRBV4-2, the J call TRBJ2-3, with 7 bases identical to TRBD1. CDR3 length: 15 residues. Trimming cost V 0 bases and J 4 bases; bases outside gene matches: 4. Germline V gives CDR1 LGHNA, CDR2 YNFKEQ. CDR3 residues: CASSQEGTAADTQYF. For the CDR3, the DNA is TGTGCCAGCAGCCAAGAAGGGACAGCGGCAGATACGCAGTATTTT.

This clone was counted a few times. In DNA, the CDR3 is TGTGCCAGCAGCGTAGATCTCACGAGCTCCTACAATGAGCAGTTCTTC. Translation: CASSVDLTSSYNEQFF. The chain employs TRBV9 and TRBJ2-1, with D unresolved. CDR3 length: 16 amino acids. Germline V gene sequence: CDR1 SGDLS, CDR2 YYNGEE. Trimming shortened V by 0 bases and J by 0 bases, and 10 bases separated the two germline ends.

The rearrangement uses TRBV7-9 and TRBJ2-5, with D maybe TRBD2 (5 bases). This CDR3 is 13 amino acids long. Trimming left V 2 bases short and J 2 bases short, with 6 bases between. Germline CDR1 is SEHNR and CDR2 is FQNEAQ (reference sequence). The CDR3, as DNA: TGTGCCAGCAGCTTACGAGGGCAAGAGACCCAGTACTTC. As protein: CASSLRGQETQYF.

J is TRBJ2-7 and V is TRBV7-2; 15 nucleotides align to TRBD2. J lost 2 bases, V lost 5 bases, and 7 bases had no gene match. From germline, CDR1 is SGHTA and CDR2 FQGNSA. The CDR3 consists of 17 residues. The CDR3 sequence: CASSAGTSGRRTYEQYF. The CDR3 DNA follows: TGTGCCAGCAGCGCAGGGACTAGCGGGAGGAGGACCTACGAGCAGTACTTC.

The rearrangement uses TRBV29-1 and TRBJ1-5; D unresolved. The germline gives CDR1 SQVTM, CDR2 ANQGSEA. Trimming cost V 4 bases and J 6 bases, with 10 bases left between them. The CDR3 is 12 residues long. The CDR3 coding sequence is TGCAGCGTTGTCCCAGAGGGTCAGCCCCAGCATTTT. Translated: CSVVPEGQPQHF.

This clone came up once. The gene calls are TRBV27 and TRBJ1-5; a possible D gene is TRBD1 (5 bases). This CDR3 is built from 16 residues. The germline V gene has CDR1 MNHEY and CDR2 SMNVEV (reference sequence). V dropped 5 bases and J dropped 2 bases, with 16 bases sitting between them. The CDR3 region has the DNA TGTGCCAGCAGTACCGCCCGGGGGGTTGGCAATCAGCCCCAGCATTTT. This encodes CASSTARGVGNQPQHF.